This TCR beta chain was recorded in a study of blood T cell repertoires in COVID-19. Method: immunoSEQ multiplex PCR; TCRdb's copy keeps in-frame clones and lacks some. The sample shows more than 80,000 clones, around 86% of them seen only once. CDR1 and CDR2 (germline): SGHKS, YYEKEE (reference sequence). The CDR3 runs 14 residues. Unmatched junction bases numbered 7, after V lost 2 bases and J lost 8 bases. The material sequenced was peripheral blood. This rearrangement joins TRBV5-5 to TRBJ1-2; TRBD1 agrees at 9 bases. The TCR originated in a woman in her seventies with acute or convalescent COVID-19. CDR3 protein: CASSFLWTGEGYTF. CDR3 sequence (DNA): TGTGCCAGCAGCTTCCTCTGGACAGGGGAAGGCTACACCTTC.